A selection of T cell receptor beta chains follows, all from one sample in a study of CD8+ T cells in alopecia areata. The method was immunoSEQ multiplex PCR; TCRdb's version includes in-frame clones alone and lacks a portion of them. Among approximately 150,000 clones listed, around three fifths were seen once. Here the sequenced sample was CD4+ T cells sorted from blood, taken at week 24, from a patient treated with tofacitinib. These receptors were obtained from a human donor with alopecia areata. Both conserved end residues are part of each CDR3.

j_gene,v_gene,CDR3aa
TRBJ1-1,TRBV11-1,CASSLVQGRGMNTEAFF
TRBJ2-7,TRBV30,CAWSSGGEQYF
TRBJ1-5,TRBV7-6,CASSAGTGHQPQHF
TRBJ2-7,TRBV5-1,CASSRQGLDEQYF
TRBJ1-2,TRBV30,CAWSPWDYGYTF
TRBJ2-2,TRBV4-2,CASSQVTGELFF
TRBJ1-1,TRBV7-9,CASSLVNGGILTEAFF
TRBJ1-1,TRBV30,CAWSVSGGNTEAFF
TRBJ1-5,TRBV30,CAWNRNSNQPQHF
TRBJ2-5,TRBV9,CASSEEGGLTQYF
TRBJ2-5,TRBV7-9,CASSLRTGLQETQYF
TRBJ2-5,TRBV27,CASSFFSGGQETQYF
TRBJ1-5,TRBV6-5,CASTGTPNQPQHF
TRBJ1-1,TRBV29-1,CSVVFAQNTEAFF
TRBJ1-1,TRBV29-1,CSFRTGTNTEAFF
TRBJ1-2,TRBV30,CAWSVQGSYYGYTF
TRBJ2-2,TRBV9,CASVGGTNTGELFF
TRBJ1-2,TRBV6-5,CASRVGGNYGYTF
TRBJ1-6,TRBV20-1,CSASGPSPLHF
TRBJ2-7,TRBV5-6,CASSLRTLYDYEQYF
TRBJ2-7,TRBV18,CASSGQDTYEQYF
TRBJ1-2,TRBV6-4,CASSPDSGYGYTF
TRBJ1-5,TRBV5-1,CASSSGQGNQPQHF
TRBJ2-5,TRBV29-1,CSAGTAGETQYF
TRBJ2-2,TRBV9,CASSRITGELFF
TRBJ2-3,TRBV30,CAWSVKGTDTQYF
TRBJ2-3,TRBV4-1,CASKGASGITDTQYF
TRBJ2-3,TRBV4-1,CASSQDVGGLADTQYF
TRBJ2-3,TRBV10-3,CAISLPGEIQGGTQYF
TRBJ1-2,TRBV7-2,CASSLLSGYTF
TRBJ2-2,TRBV6-1,CASSAGLAGNTGELFF
TRBJ2-5,TRBV5-4,CASSPRDRAIETQYF
TRBJ2-1,TRBV4-1,CASSQGTGRDEQFF
TRBJ2-3,TRBV4-1,CASSPGAPSTDTQYF
TRBJ2-3,TRBV29-1,CSVGLGTDTQYF
TRBJ1-5,TRBV4-1,CASSQERAVSGNQPQHF
TRBJ2-2,TRBV29-1,CSVVENLLTGNTGELFF
TRBJ1-5,TRBV6-1,CASSEGGMTGRPQHF
TRBJ2-5,TRBV30,CAWKRGYEGETQYF
TRBJ1-4,TRBV14,CASSRLGQGVPANEKLFF
TRBJ2-2,TRBV5-1,CASSFMVGTGELFF
TRBJ1-2,TRBV9,CASSVGARRNSANYGYTF
TRBJ1-1,TRBV19,CASSPPLQGREAFF
TRBJ2-1,TRBV5-1,CASRPSDGTGRGNEQFF
TRBJ1-3,TRBV23-1,CASSSTTGRSGNTIYF
TRBJ1-2,TRBV9,CASSVGLNYGYTF
TRBJ2-1,TRBV2,CASSEGQPGKFF
TRBJ2-5,TRBV27,CASRQLAEETQYF
TRBJ2-5,TRBV9,CASSATPGTQETQYF
TRBJ1-2,TRBV29-1,CSVEPEVDGYTF
TRBJ2-3,TRBV29-1,CSIPAAPDTQYF
TRBJ1-4,TRBV25-1,CASSPRDRSEKLFF
TRBJ1-2,TRBV5-1,CASSRFTSGVEGYTF
TRBJ1-6,TRBV2,CASSEATPLHF
TRBJ2-1,TRBV7-9,CASSLSSDNEQFF
TRBJ2-6,TRBV4-2,CASSRIEGANVLTF
TRBJ2-2,TRBV4-1,CASSQEMQITGELFF
TRBJ2-3,TRBV5-1,CASNPGAGSTDTQYF
TRBJ2-5,TRBV27,CASARGTGGVETQYF